This is a list of T cell receptor beta chains from one sample in a study of PD-1 blockade in classical Hodgkin lymphoma. Generated by immunoSEQ multiplex PCR, the TCRdb table keeps only in-frame clones and is missing some. The table has tens of thousands of clones, approximately 91% seen once. The specimen comprised peripheral blood mononuclear cells (PBMCs), sampled at baseline. Receptors originate from a human donor with classical Hodgkin lymphoma. CDR3s leave out the opening cysteine and the closing phenylalanine or tryptophan. A D gene is named only where the DNA matches it firmly.

TRBD1 TRBJ2-1 TRBV2 ASRRGTGRYNEQF
TRBD2 TRBJ2-1 TRBV7-8 ATNDRRLAGVNEQF
- TRBJ2-7 TRBV13 ASSLGGLALY
- TRBJ1-2 TRBV5-1 ASSLEGGLGYT
- TRBJ1-3 TRBV10-3 AISGYGSTSGNTIY
TRBD2 TRBJ2-1 TRBV11-1 ASSPGLAGINNEQF
- TRBJ2-6 TRBV28 ASSLIWSGANVLT
- TRBJ1-2 TRBV4-1 ASSQESMAHAANGYT
- TRBJ2-7 TRBV27 ASSFWGREQY
- TRBJ2-7 TRBV6-1 ASSAWTYYEQY
- TRBJ2-1 TRBV7-8 ASRRIALSYNEQF
- TRBJ1-1 TRBV7-9 ASSLGYGDEAF
- TRBJ1-3 TRBV10-3 AISGAGIRSGNTIY
- TRBJ2-7 TRBV9 ASSGAGTGWDEQY
- TRBJ2-1 TRBV4-2 ASSRMAWKGQF
TRBD1 TRBJ1-5 TRBV19 ASSPPGTGYSNQPQH
- TRBJ2-7 TRBV11-3 ASSLTTESYEQY
- TRBJ1-2 TRBV10-3 AISEPDSYGYT
- TRBJ2-3 TRBV9 ASSVAAQGFFSTDTQY
TRBD1 TRBJ1-2 TRBV11-2 ASSSDRGLVYT
TRBD1 TRBJ2-2 TRBV23-1 ASTTGRTGRFTGELF
TRBD1 TRBJ1-1 TRBV7-9 ASSLGTGGMNTEAF
- TRBJ2-6 TRBV5-5 ASSPLRVGGANVLT
TRBD2 TRBJ2-1 TRBV7-9 ASSATSGYNEQF
- TRBJ2-5 TRBV5-1 ASSLPGPSETQY
TRBD1 TRBJ2-6 TRBV7-9 ASSFSFGQGGSGANVLT
- TRBJ2-3 TRBV7-9 ASSFVLGTDTQY
- TRBJ1-2 TRBV2 ASSEGVGYYGYT
- TRBJ1-5 TRBV2 ASSGGGGAGQPQH
- TRBJ2-7 TRBV7-8 ASSLRGESEQY
- TRBJ1-5 TRBV4-1 ASSQALLGNQPQH
TRBD2 TRBJ2-1 TRBV7-2 ASSAIPGLAGYEQF
- TRBJ1-2 TRBV29-1 SVEDRKGGYT
- TRBJ1-2 TRBV9 ASSVSTGRYGYT
- TRBJ1-5 TRBV19 ASSISGGIFQPQH
- TRBJ1-1 TRBV27 ASSFGGRTEAF
TRBD2 TRBJ2-1 TRBV11-1 ASSLGTRYNEQF
TRBD1 TRBJ2-7 TRBV18 ASSPMGQGNHEQY
- TRBJ2-5 TRBV4-1 ASSQDSYEETQY
- TRBJ2-5 TRBV15 ATSRDIQETQY
- TRBJ1-4 TRBV5-1 ASSLTLSAGNEKLF
TRBD2 TRBJ2-5 TRBV9 ASSVGGGEETQY
- TRBJ2-5 TRBV27 ASSPTLPGTQY
- TRBJ2-7 TRBV27 ASSPWDGGYEQY
TRBD2 TRBJ2-3 TRBV9 ASSVGPTGGHGDTQY
TRBD1 TRBJ1-1 TRBV28 ASSLWGQRGTEAF
- TRBJ2-7 TRBV19 ASSNDRFLGEQY
- TRBJ2-2 TRBV5-8 ASSFGRGPTGELF
- TRBJ2-7 TRBV28 ASSPISPGTSFYEQY
- TRBJ2-7 TRBV28 ASSLKGTYEQY
- TRBJ2-7 TRBV9 ASSPRGDSSYEQY
TRBD1 TRBJ1-5 TRBV6-5 ASSLQGAQPQH
- TRBJ2-5 TRBV7-9 ASSGNFVRESETQY
- TRBJ1-4 TRBV7-9 ASSLAGGLINEKLF
- TRBJ2-6 TRBV7-3 ASSLGVSLSGANVLT
- TRBJ1-4 TRBV4-1 ASSQSNEKLF
TRBD1 TRBJ1-1 TRBV18 ASSPPGQGTNTEAF
- TRBJ2-5 TRBV27 ASSLSGWRQETQY
TRBD1 TRBJ1-3 TRBV5-7 ASAAGRQGAGNTIY
- TRBJ2-6 TRBV18 ASSLQGTGANVLT